Listed below are T cell receptor beta chains from one sample, sequenced in a study of T cell repertoires in cytomegalovirus infection. TCRdb re-called the reads through MiXCR, storing one row per CDR3 protein. The sample has under 850,000 distinct CDR3 sequences, under 40% seen once. Input material: PBMCs. These receptor sequences come from a human donor in good health (CMV status not recorded). Some clones in this sample may be carry-over from other donors' samples. Each CDR3 is given with its conserved first and last residue. D genes are given only for firm matches. Clone sizes are given selectively: once, few, many, or a class where the clone is expanded.

D gene	V gene	J gene	clone size	CDR3 DNA	CDR3 protein
TRBD1	TRBV7-6	TRBJ2-7	few	TGTGCCAGCAGCGATCTTACAGGGGCAGGCTCCTACGAGCAGTACTTC	CASSDLTGAGSYEQYF
-	TRBV28	TRBJ1-1	-	TGTGCCAGCACCCTAGTCCGGGACCTCCATCCGAACACTGAAGCTTTCTTT	CASTLVRDLHPNTEAFF
-	TRBV24-1	TRBJ2-3	-	TGTGCCTCCAGGGGAAGCACAGATACGCAGTATTTT	CASRGSTDTQYF
TRBD1	TRBV24-1	TRBJ1-2	few	TGTGCCACCAGTCAGACAGGGGTCGGCTACACCTTC	CATSQTGVGYTF
-	TRBV11-1	TRBJ2-7	-	TGTGCCAGCAGCCGGGGACGGCTCTCCTACGAGCAGTACTTC	CASSRGRLSYEQYF
-	TRBV10-3	TRBJ1-2	few	TGTGCCATCAGGGACAGTAAGTTTGGCTACACCTTC	CAIRDSKFGYTF
-	TRBV12-3/TRBV12-4	TRBJ1-5	few	TGTGCCAGCAGTGCAGCCTCGGGACGGCAGCCCCAGCATTTT	CASSAASGRQPQHF
TRBD1	TRBV20-1	TRBJ2-7	-	TGCAGTGCCTATGCTCCAGGGGGCTACGAGCAGTACTTC	CSAYAPGGYEQYF
-	TRBV12-3/TRBV12-4	TRBJ2-3	many	TGTGCCAGCAGTTTCGGAAGGGACACAGATACGCAGTATTTT	CASSFGRDTDTQYF
-	TRBV15	TRBJ2-1	few	TGTGCCACCAGCAGAGAAGGCAACTACAATGAGCAGTTCTTC	CATSREGNYNEQFF
-	TRBV6-1	TRBJ2-2	-	TGTGCCGTCAGGGCCTCGAACACCGGGGAGCTGTTTTTT	CAVRASNTGELFF
TRBD2	TRBV7-2	TRBJ2-7	many	TGTGCCAGCAGCTTAAGCGGGAGCCACAACGACGAGCAGTACTTC	CASSLSGSHNDEQYF
-	TRBV19	TRBJ2-6	few	TGTGCCAGTAGTATTTTTTGGGGCCGCACTGGGGCCAACGTCCTGACTTTC	CASSIFWGRTGANVLTF
TRBD2	TRBV24-1	TRBJ2-1	-	TGTGCCACCAGTGATGGGGGGACTAGCGGGAGTCGTAATGAGCAGTTCTTC	CATSDGGTSGSRNEQFF
TRBD1	TRBV2	TRBJ1-2	-	TGTGCCAGCAGGAACAGGGGGCTTAATGGCTACACCTTC	CASRNRGLNGYTF
TRBD1	TRBV29-1	TRBJ1-5	few	TGCAGCGTTGAAGGACAGGGAGGTCAGCCCCAGCATTTT	CSVEGQGGQPQHF
-	TRBV19	TRBJ2-1	once	TGTGCCAGTAGTATTACCTTGGCAGAATTTATCCTTCAGTTCTTC	CASSITLAEFILQFF
-	TRBV5-3	TRBJ2-2	-	TGTGCCAGCAGCTTGATCGCGAACACCGGGGAGCTGTTTTTT	CASSLIANTGELFF
-	TRBV6-2/TRBV6-3	TRBJ1-5	-	TGTGCCAGCAGTTACGCAAGTAGCAATCAGCCCCAGCATTTT	CASSYASSNQPQHF
-	TRBV11-3	TRBJ1-4	-	TGTGCCAGCAGCTTAGTCCGGATAGGCGGTGAAAAACTGTTTTTT	CASSLVRIGGEKLFF
-	TRBV7-2	TRBJ2-5	many	TGTGCCAGCAGCTTGAAGTCCACAGAGACCCAGTACTTC	CASSLKSTETQYF
TRBD1	TRBV9	TRBJ1-1	-	TGTGCCAGCAGCGTAGACAGGGGAATAAACACTGAAGCTTTCTTT	CASSVDRGINTEAFF
-	TRBV27	TRBJ1-1	-	TGTGCCAGCACTAACCGAGCACCAGGCTGGAACACTGAAGCTTTCTTT	CASTNRAPGWNTEAFF
-	TRBV2	TRBJ2-6	-	TGTGCCAGTAAAACATTACCCCACACTGGGGCCAACGTCCTGACTTTC	CASKTLPHTGANVLTF
-	TRBV7-9	TRBJ2-7	-	TGTGCCAGCAGCTCTCCAGGGGAAGGAGCTTGGTCCTACGAGCGGTACTTC	CASSSPGEGAWSYERYF
TRBD1	TRBV15	TRBJ1-4	-	TGTGCCACCAGCAGACGGGGACAGGTTGGGACTGAAAAACTGTTTTTT	CATSRRGQVGTEKLFF
-	TRBV7-3	TRBJ1-6	-	TGTGCCAGCAGCCCAACAGGGTTCAATTCACCCCTCCACTTT	CASSPTGFNSPLHF
-	TRBV7-9	TRBJ2-7	few	TGTGCCAGCAGCTCACCTCGAACCGACTACGAGCAGTACTTC	CASSSPRTDYEQYF
-	TRBV7-6	TRBJ2-7	many	TGTGCCAGCAGCTTAGACGGGGCCTCCTACGAGCAGTACTTC	CASSLDGASYEQYF
TRBD1	TRBV5-1	TRBJ1-5	few	TGCGCCAGCAGCTTCGGGACAGGACACAATCAGCCCCAGCATTTT	CASSFGTGHNQPQHF
TRBD1	TRBV10-3	TRBJ1-5	-	TGTGCCATCAGTGCCAGGGGGCTTCAGCAGCCCCAGCATTTT	CAISARGLQQPQHF
-	TRBV12-3/TRBV12-4	TRBJ2-1	-	TGTGCCAGCAGACGGAGGGGCAGGGGGCTGGGGGGGTCCTACAATGAGCAGTTCTTC	CASRRRGRGLGGSYNEQFF
TRBD2	TRBV24-1	TRBJ2-3	-	TGTGCCACCGGCGGACGGGGGGTCGATACGCAGTATTTT	CATGGRGVDTQYF
-	TRBV28	TRBJ1-2	many	TGTGCCAGCAGTCCTTCAACTAACTATGGCTACACCTTC	CASSPSTNYGYTF
-	TRBV28	TRBJ1-4	-	TGTGCCAGCAGGTTATACGTGTTTTTT	CASRLYVFF
-	TRBV7-8	TRBJ2-3	-	TGTGCCAGCAGCTTGGACAGTGGGACGTTGAATACGCAGTATTTT	CASSLDSGTLNTQYF
TRBD1	TRBV7-2	TRBJ1-1	many	TGTGCCAGCAGCTTCTCACAGGGGTCGAACACTGAAGCTTTCTTT	CASSFSQGSNTEAFF
-	TRBV7-8	TRBJ1-1	few	TGTGCCAGCAGCTTAGACGGGGCAGACACTGAAGCTTTCTTT	CASSLDGADTEAFF
-	TRBV27	TRBJ2-2	-	TGTGCCAGCAGTACTCTCGACAGTCATCCGGTCACCGGGGAGCTGTTTTTT	CASSTLDSHPVTGELFF
TRBD2	TRBV7-8	TRBJ2-1	-	TGTGCCAGCAGCCCTTCGGGGGGGGGGGGAGAGGTTGAGCAGTTCTTC	CASSPSGGGGEVEQFF
-	TRBV5-8	TRBJ2-5	-	TGTGCCAGCAGCTTGTGGGCAGACCAAGAGACCCAGTACTTC	CASSLWADQETQYF
-	TRBV30	TRBJ1-2	-	TGTGCCTGGAGTGTGAGCTATGGCTACACCTTC	CAWSVSYGYTF
-	TRBV27	TRBJ1-1	-	TGTGCCAGCAGTACTCGGAGGGAAGCTTTCTTT	CASSTRREAFF
-	TRBV25-1	TRBJ2-5	-	TGTGCCAGCAGTGAACGACAGGCAGGGCAGGGAGAGACCCAGTACTTC	CASSERQAGQGETQYF
-	TRBV5-6	TRBJ1-5	-	TGTGCCAGCAGCCACTCGCAGGTATCCCAGCCCCAGCATTTT	CASSHSQVSQPQHF
-	TRBV4-1	TRBJ1-1	few	TGCGCCAGCAGCCCATCGGGCTATCCGACGTTGAACACTGAAGCTTTCTTT	CASSPSGYPTLNTEAFF
TRBD1	TRBV7-9	TRBJ1-5	few	TGTGCCAGCAGCCTACAGGGGGCGCACGGCAATCAGCCCCAGCATTTT	CASSLQGAHGNQPQHF
TRBD2	TRBV6-1	TRBJ2-3	few	TGTGCCAGCAGTGAAAGGGGAGCGGGAGTGCCAGATACGCAGTATTTT	CASSERGAGVPDTQYF
-	TRBV10-2	TRBJ1-5	-	TGCGCCAGCAGTGATCGGAAGAGCAATCAGCCCCAGCATTTT	CASSDRKSNQPQHF
-	TRBV5-8	TRBJ2-1	few	TGTGCCAGCAGCCCGCTAACGGTCGGGGACAATGAGCAGTTCTTC	CASSPLTVGDNEQFF
-	TRBV7-2	TRBJ1-1	-	TGTGCCAGCGGCCAACCGGATCCGGAAGCTTTATTT	CASGQPDPEALF
TRBD1	TRBV11-2	TRBJ2-3	few	TGTGCCAGCAGCCCCAGAGGGCAGGGGGCGTTGGGTCCAGATACGCAGTATTTT	CASSPRGQGALGPDTQYF
-	TRBV7-2	TRBJ2-7	-	TGTGCCAGCAGCTTAGCCCAGGGACTCGCGGGGTCCGGGTACGAGCCGTCCTTC	CASSLAQGLAGSGYEPSF
TRBD2	TRBV7-6	TRBJ2-7	-	TGTGCCAGCAGCTCCCTCCCGAAAAAAGAACTAGCGGGAGGGTTCTACGAGCAGTACTTC	CASSSLPKKELAGGFYEQYF
-	TRBV20-1	TRBJ2-1	-	TGCAGTGCTAGAGATGGAGGGAAAGGCGATGAGCAGTTCTTC	CSARDGGKGDEQFF